This TCR beta chain was documented in a study of T cell responses to AZD1222 COVID-19 vaccine. The study's findings and limits: The repertoires were collected only after the peak T cell response. Reportedly, nearly half of unique spike TCRs recognized epitopes outside B.1.351/B.1.1.7 mutations. Vaccination with two AZD1222 doses was followed by a rise in Spike-specific TCR breadth and depth.

The germline gives CDR1 MDHEN, CDR2 SYDVKM. V gave up 2 bases and J gave up 15 bases; unmatched junction bases: 9. CDR3 length equals 14 residues. Sequenced by immunoSEQ multiplex PCR; TCRdb stores in-frame clones only, minus some. The sample has approximately 170,000 clones, about 91% seen once. With respect to this clone: Its antigen is not known.

The receptor was derived from an adult in good health. V usage is TRBV28 and J usage is TRBJ2-1; 11 positions match TRBD2. The sequencing here drew on peripheral blood, taken on day 0 of AZD1222 vaccination. CDR3 loop: CASSLVSGRDRWFF. CDR3 bases: TGTGCCAGCAGTTTAGTTAGCGGGAGGGACAGGTGGTTCTTC.